A single sample is the source of the 27 T cell receptor beta chains below, sequenced in a study of identical twins. One entry per CDR3 protein results from TCRdb running MiXCR on the 5' RACE reads. The table has fewer than 550,000 distinct CDR3 sequences, approximately 16% seen once; the top ten hold around 0.48%. This sample also appeared in a second study, on yellow fever vaccine responses in identical twins.

Sequenced sample: CD4+ T cells sorted from blood. The origin of the receptors is a woman aged 18-35 years in good health.

The rearrangement links TRBV6-4 to TRBJ2-3; D gene unclear. The CDR3 is 14 amino acids. From germline, CDR1 is MRHNA and CDR2 SNTAGT. V gave up 6 bases and J gave up 0 bases, with 10 bases separating them. DNA of the CDR3: TGTGCCAGCAGCTCGGGCCCTAGCACAGATACGCAGTATTTT. This gives the protein CASSSGPSTDTQYF.

This chain joins TRBV20-1 and TRBJ1-5; no firm D call. Germline V CDR1 and CDR2: DFQATT, SNEGSKA (reference sequence). The length of the CDR3 is 13 residues. Trimming took 6 bases from V and 3 from J, leaving 12 bases between them. The DNA for the CDR3 is TGCAGTGCCAGACCCTTCCTCAATCAGCCCCAGCATTTT. It translates to CSARPFLNQPQHF.

This clonotype was found many times. This chain connects TRBV5-1 to TRBJ2-3, with 12 bases that match TRBD2. The CDR3 totals 14 residues. Germline loops: CDR1 SGHRS, CDR2 YFSETQ. J was trimmed by 5 bases and V by 9 bases; bases with no gene match: 7. The CDR3 bases are TGCGCCACCTACACGGGACTAGCGGGAGATACGCAGTATTTT. It specifies CATYTGLAGDTQYF.

The chain couples TRBV10-3 to TRBJ2-3; 8 positions agree with TRBD1. CDR3 size: 16 residues. V lost 8 bases to trimming and J lost 3 bases; unmatched junction nucleotides: 13. Germline V gene sequence: CDR1 ENHRY, CDR2 SYGVKD. The CDR3 sequence: CAIAQRETGATDTQYF. The CDR3 DNA sequence: TGTGCCATCGCCCAAAGGGAGACAGGGGCAACAGATACGCAGTATTTT.

This clonotype was detected only a few times. The chain has TRBV18 and TRBJ2-1, with D unclear. V lost 6 bases and J lost 12, with 24 bases in between. The CDR3 totals 15 residues. Germline values: CDR1 KGHSH, CDR2 LQKENI. For the CDR3, the DNA is TGTGCCAGCTCTCGTTACCTGGACCCTTCTGGCGTGCAGTTCTTC. Translation: CASSRYLDPSGVQFF. Variable domain in full (rest from reference TRBV18 and TRBJ2-1): NAGVMQNPRHLVRRRGQEARLRCSPMKGHSHVYWYRQLPEEGLKFMVYLQKENIIDESGMPKERFSAEFPKEGPSILRIQQVVRGDSAAYFCASSRYLDPSGVQFFGPGTRLTVL.

This clonotype was counted between two and nine times. The V and J genes are TRBV5-1 and TRBJ2-7; D perhaps matches TRBD1 (7 bases). Germline loops: CDR1 SGHRS, CDR2 YFSETQ. The CDR3 has 13 residues. V was cut by 5 bases and J by 4 bases, with 13 bases left in between. The CDR3 DNA follows: TGCGCCAGCAGGGAGGGGGCAGGATACGAGCAGTACTTC. This translates into CASREGAGYEQYF.

The chain carries TRBV7-6 and TRBJ2-1; D not certain. Trimming took 0 bases from V and 7 from J, leaving 13 bases between them. CDR1 and CDR2 from the germline V gene are SGHVS and FNYEAQ. This CDR3 spans 15 amino acids. CDR3 nucleotides: TGTGCCAGCAGCTTAGCGAACAGTGCTTTGAATGAGCAGTTCTTC. Protein product: CASSLANSALNEQFF. The entire variable domain, with the rest obtained from reference TRBV7-6 and TRBJ2-1, is as follows: GAGVSQSPRYKVTKRGQDVALRCDPISGHVSLYWYRQALGQGPEFLTYFNYEAQQDKSGLPNDRFSAERPEGSISTLTIQRTEQRDSAMYRCASSLANSALNEQFFGPGTRLTVL.

This clonotype was counted only a few times. The V and J genes are TRBV5-1 and TRBJ2-2; possibly TRBD1 or TRBD2 for D (5 bases each). V was trimmed by 4 bases and J by 6 bases, leaving 19 bases between them. Germline CDR1 reads SGHRS; CDR2 reads YFSETQ. This CDR3 is built from 16 residues. This chain's CDR3 is CASSPKAALGAGELFF. The CDR3, as DNA: TGCGCCAGCAGCCCAAAAGCGGCACTGGGGGCCGGGGAGCTGTTTTTT. The full variable domain, with the rest looked up from reference TRBV5-1 and TRBJ2-2, is KAGVTQTPRYLIKTRGQQVTLSCSPISGHRSVSWYQQTPGQGLQFLFEYFSETQRNKGNFPGRFSGRQFSNSRSEMNVSTLELGDSALYLCASSPKAALGAGELFFGEGSRLTVL.

This clonotype was seen a single time. Here the CDR3 DNA reads TGCGCCAGCAGCTGGAGGGGGAAACTCACAGATACGCAGTATTTT. The encoded protein is CASSWRGKLTDTQYF. This rearrangement joins TRBV5-1 to TRBJ2-3; the D call may be TRBD1 or TRBD2 (6 bases each). CDR1 and CDR2 from the germline V gene are SGHRS and YFSETQ. V lost 3 bases, J lost 2 bases, and 13 bases lay in between. There are 15 residues in the CDR3.

The rearrangement joins TRBV12-3 or TRBV12-4 to TRBJ2-1; 7 positions match TRBD2. The V gene end was trimmed by 11 bases and the J gene end by 4 bases; junction bases not matched to a gene: 23. The CDR3 contains 18 residues. Here the CDR3 reads CARCGIGRASGYYNEQFF. CDR3 coding DNA: TGTGCCCGCTGTGGAATAGGGCGGGCTAGCGGTTATTACAATGAGCAGTTCTTC.

The chain combines TRBV20-1 with TRBJ2-7; weak D call: TRBD1 (6 bases). Germline V CDR1 and CDR2: DFQATT, SNEGSKA (reference sequence). The CDR3 spans 14 residues. The ends were cut back, 3 bases at V and 6 bases at J, with 18 bases in the middle. CDR3 protein: CSARAPDRLGEQYV. The CDR3 region has the DNA TGCAGTGCTAGGGCCCCAGACAGGCTTGGCGAGCAGTACGTC.

This clonotype was seen only a few times. V gene TRBV5-5 combines with J gene TRBJ2-1, with D tentatively TRBD2 (5 bases). This CDR3 has 12 amino acids. Trimming removed 2 bases at V and 10 bases at J, with 10 bases between. Germline V lookup: CDR1 SGHKS, CDR2 YYEKEE (reference sequence). CDR3 sequence reads: CASSFWRSEQFF. CDR3 in DNA: TGTGCCAGCAGCTTTTGGAGGTCGGAGCAGTTCTTC.

This chain uses TRBV20-1 with TRBJ2-1, with 7 nucleotides matching TRBD2. Trimming removed 3 bases from V and 9 bases from J; junction bases left unmatched: 11. The CDR3 runs 14 residues. Germline assignment: CDR1 DFQATT and CDR2 SNEGSKA (reference sequence). In nucleotides, the CDR3 is TGCAGTGCTAGGGACTACATGACTAGCCGTGAGCAGTTCTTC. The encoded protein is CSARDYMTSREQFF.

A few counts support this clonotype. The chain couples TRBV20-1 to TRBJ2-7; 9 nucleotides agree with TRBD2. CDR1 DFQATT and CDR2 SNEGSKA come from the germline V gene (reference sequence). V lost 5 bases, J lost 0 bases, and 2 bases stayed unmatched. CDR3 length: 13 amino acids. CDR3 sequence (DNA): TGCAGTGCTTTTAGCGGGAGCTCCTACGAGCAGTACTTC. Translated, it gives CSAFSGSSYEQYF.

This clonotype came up many times. The genes are TRBV29-1 and TRBJ2-1; TRBD2 aligns across 13 bases. The CDR3 has 18 amino acids. The V segment lost 1 base and the J segment 4 bases; nucleotides outside the gene matches: 10. In germline, CDR1 is SQVTM, CDR2 ANQGSEA. The CDR3 protein is CSVEGVPGLAGQYNEQFF. CDR3 sequence (DNA): TGCAGCGTTGAAGGGGTTCCGGGACTAGCGGGACAGTACAATGAGCAGTTCTTC.

This clonotype was detected a few times. The rearrangement links TRBV4-1 to TRBJ2-7; D possibly uses TRBD1 or TRBD2 (5 bases each). V was trimmed by 2 bases and J by 6 bases, leaving 11 bases between them. CDR1 and CDR2 (germline): MGHRA, YSYEKL. CDR3 length equals 13 residues. CDR3 in DNA: TGCGCCAGCAGCCAACTTGAGGGGCTCGAGCAGTACTTC. Translating it yields CASSQLEGLEQYF.

This sequence joins TRBV14 and TRBJ1-1; 8 positions match TRBD1. With 4 bases clipped from V and 2 bases from J, the junction kept 9 bases outside the gene matches. The germline V gene encodes CDR1 SGHDN and CDR2 FVKESK. The CDR3 runs 16 residues. CDR3 nucleotide sequence: TGTGCCAGCAGCCCCTGGACAGGGAGGGCCAACACTGAAGCTTTCTTT. Translation: CASSPWTGRANTEAFF.

The gene calls are TRBV20-1 and TRBJ2-1; 7 nucleotides align to TRBD1. The CDR3 extends over 15 amino acids. Germline CDR1 DFQATT, CDR2 SNEGSKA (reference sequence). V trimming: 0 bases; J trimming: 7 bases; junction bases outside the gene matches: 9. The CDR3 nucleotides read TGCAGTGCTAGAGATGGGTCAGGGGGTTTGAATGAGCAGTTCTTC. Its protein is CSARDGSGGLNEQFF.

The chain links TRBV29-1 to TRBJ2-2; D may be TRBD1 (5 bases). Germline assignment: CDR1 SQVTM and CDR2 ANQGSEA. The germline V and J ends were trimmed by 5 bases and 2 bases, with 12 bases remaining between them. This CDR3 contains 14 residues. CDR3 nucleotide sequence: TGCAGCGTTTCTGGGGCCCTTAACACCGGGGAGCTGTTTTTT. Amino acids: CSVSGALNTGELFF.

This clonotype was observed a handful of times. This chain uses TRBV2 with TRBJ2-1; maybe TRBD1 (6 bases). The V gene's germline CDR1 is SNHLY and CDR2 FYNNEI. There are 15 residues in the CDR3. The germline V and J ends were trimmed by 1 base and 6 bases, with 13 bases remaining between them. This chain's CDR3 is CASSEGLTGRNEQFF. The CDR3 nucleotides read TGTGCCAGCAGTGAAGGCCTTACAGGGCGCAATGAGCAGTTCTTC.

J is TRBJ1-4 and V is TRBV19; no firm D call. Trimming took off 7 bases at V and 0 bases at J, with 9 bases between the two ends. This CDR3 has 14 amino acids. Per the germline V gene, CDR1 is LNHDA and CDR2 is SQIVND (reference sequence). DNA for the CDR3: TGTGCCAGTAAGTCGGGGACAACTAATGAAAAACTGTTTTTT. Amino acids: CASKSGTTNEKLFF.

This clonotype was detected only a few times. The chain has TRBV7-2 and TRBJ2-7; 7 positions agree with TRBD2. In germline, CDR1 is SGHTA, CDR2 FQGNSA. The CDR3 contains 15 residues. V lost 6 bases to trimming and J lost 0 bases; unmatched junction nucleotides: 8. The DNA for the CDR3 is TGTGCCAGCAGTTTCAGCGGGACTGCCTCCTACGAGCAGTACTTC. Residues: CASSFSGTASYEQYF.

This clonotype appeared a few times. The V gene is TRBV27, the J gene TRBJ2-5; 10 bases are shared with TRBD2. The length of the CDR3 is 16 residues. J gave up 5 bases and V 7 bases, and 13 bases lay outside the gene matches. Germline V gene data show CDR1 as MNHEY and CDR2 as SMNVEV (reference sequence). The CDR3: CASKAGGLAPFETQYF. CDR3 DNA: TGTGCCAGCAAAGCAGGGGGACTAGCGCCCTTCGAGACCCAGTACTTC.

The chain has TRBV5-5 and TRBJ2-1, with D possibly being TRBD1 or TRBD2 (5 bases each). From germline, CDR1 is SGHKS and CDR2 YYEKEE (reference sequence). The CDR3 is 16 amino acids. Trimming stripped 4 bases from V and 4 bases from J, with 18 bases between. This chain's CDR3 is CASSPLGTLSYNEQFF. For the CDR3, the DNA is TGTGCCAGCAGCCCACTGGGGACCTTATCTTACAATGAGCAGTTCTTC.

The rearrangement joins TRBV6-2 or TRBV6-3 to TRBJ2-7; D is ambiguous. CDR3 length: 14 amino acids. Trimming took off 2 bases at V and 0 bases at J, with 8 bases between the two ends. The germline gives CDR1 MNHEY, CDR2 SVGEGT. The CDR3 bases are TGTGCCAGCAGTTACCCGAATCTCTCCTACGAGCAGTACTTC. This translates into CASSYPNLSYEQYF.

This clonotype was counted between two and nine times. V usage is TRBV3-1 and J usage is TRBJ2-1; D possibly corresponds to TRBD2 (6 bases). The CDR3 extends over 11 amino acids. Between the trimmed V and J ends, which lost 2 bases and 15 bases, there was a span of 11 bases. The germline V gene has CDR1 LGHDT and CDR2 YNNKEL (reference sequence). The CDR3 spells CASSQRTIPFF. CDR3 DNA: TGTGCCAGCAGCCAACGGACTATTCCGTTCTTC.

This clonotype occurred a few times. The V gene is TRBV7-9, the J gene TRBJ2-7, with D perhaps matching TRBD2 (5 bases). CDR3 size: 14 residues. V was cut by 2 bases and J by 3 bases, with 11 bases left in between. Per the germline V gene, CDR1 is SEHNR and CDR2 is FQNEAQ (reference sequence). DNA for the CDR3: TGTGCCAGCAGCTTAAGGGAGCTGAACTACGAGCAGTACTTC. This encodes CASSLRELNYEQYF.